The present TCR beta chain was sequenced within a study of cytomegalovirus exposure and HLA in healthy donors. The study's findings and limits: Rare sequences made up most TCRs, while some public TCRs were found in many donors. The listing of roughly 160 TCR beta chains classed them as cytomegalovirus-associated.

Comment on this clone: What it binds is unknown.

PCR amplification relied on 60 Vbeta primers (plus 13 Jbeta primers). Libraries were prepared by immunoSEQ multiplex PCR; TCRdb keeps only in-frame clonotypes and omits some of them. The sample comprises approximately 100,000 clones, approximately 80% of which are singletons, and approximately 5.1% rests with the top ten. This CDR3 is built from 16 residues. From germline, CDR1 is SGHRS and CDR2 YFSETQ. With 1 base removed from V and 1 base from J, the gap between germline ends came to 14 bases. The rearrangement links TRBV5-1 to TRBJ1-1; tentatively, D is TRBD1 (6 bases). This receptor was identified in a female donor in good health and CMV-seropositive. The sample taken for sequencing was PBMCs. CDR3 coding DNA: TGCGCCAGCAGCTTGCGGGCAGGGGATACGAACACTGAAGCTTTCTTT. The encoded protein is CASSLRAGDTNTEAFF.